The source of this T cell receptor (beta chain) is a study of blood T cell repertoires in COVID-19. V gave up 2 bases and J gave up 3 bases; unmatched junction bases: 1. The CDR3 covers 13 residues. From germline, CDR1 is SGHNT and CDR2 YYREEE (reference sequence). A remark on this clone: Other DNA sequences in the sample encode the same CDR3.

Recruitment covered about 25 US areas and drew participants whose ages spanned about 18 to 95 years. In the original analysis: Estimated nucleated cell counts came from reference gene primer amplification. Using immunoSEQ multiplex PCR, the repertoire was profiled, and TCRdb retains in-frame clones only, with some absent. V, J and clone size were drawn from that table, and D and trimming were deduced from the DNA. This sample has approximately 360,000 clones, with 80% to 90% found just once. The sequenced sample consisted of PBMCs or T cells enriched from blood (not recorded which). The TCR was taken from a man in his forties in a cohort exposed to, infected with or recovered from COVID-19 (not recorded which). The chain has TRBV5-4 and TRBJ1-2, with 7 positions matching TRBD1. As DNA, the CDR3 is TGTGCCAGCAGCTTCCAGGGGGACTATGGCTACACCTTC. It specifies CASSFQGDYGYTF.